One T cell receptor (beta chain) is described in this entry. What it binds is unknown. The data belong to a study of CXCR3-negative and CXCR3-positive naive CD8 T cells. Study outcomes and limitations: When CXCR3-positive naive cells were set against CXCR3-negative naive cells, the former had more hydrophobic TRB CDR3s. Naive subsets showed comparable surface CD5, and TCR interaction strength was also inferred from TRB CDR3 physicochemistry.

Each TRB cDNA library was prepared by 5' RACE (with UMI labels). For each CDR3 protein, TCRdb gives one entry from its re-call of the 5' RACE reads, without DNA. Seen in this sample are 150,000 to 180,000 distinct CDR3 sequences; the ten most common clones hold about 0.48%. CDR1 and CDR2 (germline): SQVTM, ANQGSEA. The length of the CDR3 is 13 residues. Among CD8+ T cells, naive ones were CD45RO-CCR7+CD27+CD95-. Sequencing was carried out using naive CXCR3+ CD8+ T cells from blood. Specified subset: CD45RO-CCR7+CD27+CD95- naive CD8+ T cells expressing CXCR3 (TNR3+). The chain is built from TRBV29-1 and TRBJ2-5; the TCRdb call, TRBD1, lacks DNA for checking. This clonotype originated in a human donor in good health. Some clones in this sample may be carry-over from other donors' samples. This CDR3 is CSVVPGPPETQYF.